Listed here are 13 T cell receptor beta chains from one sample, sequenced in a study of T cell changes during pregnancy in multiple sclerosis. Measured with immunoSEQ multiplex PCR; TCRdb has only the in-frame clones, and not every one. Found here are approximately 43,000 clones, almost 95% of them singletons; the top ten hold roughly 8.1%. The sample consisted of CD8+ T cells from peripheral blood mononuclear cells, taken in the third trimester of pregnancy. These receptors were obtained from a female donor with multiple sclerosis, enrolled in a pregnancy study.

This clone was picked up one time. The J gene is TRBJ2-1, the V gene TRBV27; D might be TRBD2 (6 bases). CDR3 length equals 16 residues. V was cut by 4 bases and J by 0 bases, with 13 bases left in between. Germline CDR1 reads MNHEY; CDR2 reads SMNVEV (reference sequence). Here the CDR3 DNA reads TGTGCCAGCAGTTCAGGCGGGATGAGCTCCTACAATGAGCAGTTCTTC. Protein sequence: CASSSGGMSSYNEQFF.

V gene TRBV28 combines with J gene TRBJ2-2, with 9 nucleotides matching TRBD2. This CDR3 contains 15 residues. Trimming removed 2 bases from V and 5 bases from J; junction bases left unmatched: 3. Germline V lookup: CDR1 MDHEN, CDR2 SYDVKM. The CDR3 nucleotides read TGTGCCAGCAGTTTACGGCGGGAGGGGACCGGGGAGCTGTTTTTT. Translation: CASSLRREGTGELFF.

This chain links TRBV4-3 with TRBJ2-1, with 10 bases lining up with TRBD2. CDR1 LGHNA and CDR2 YSLEER come from the germline V gene. Trimming at V came to 0 bases and at J to 1 base, leaving 6 bases not matched to a gene. The CDR3 contains 18 residues. The CDR3 sequence is CASSQEASGSLSYNEQFF. The CDR3, as DNA: TGCGCCAGCAGCCAAGAGGCTAGCGGGAGTTTGTCCTACAATGAGCAGTTCTTC.

The chain links TRBV29-1 to TRBJ2-3; 8 bases are a match to TRBD2. The junction had 6 bases not matched to a gene; V was cut back by 2 bases and J by 2 bases. This CDR3 region has 15 residues. CDR1 SQVTM and CDR2 ANQGSEA come from the germline V gene. The CDR3 DNA reads as TGCAGCGTTGAATGGGTAGCGGGGCTCACAGATACGCAGTATTTT. Translation gives CSVEWVAGLTDTQYF.

The chain is built from TRBV19 and TRBJ2-1; perhaps TRBD2 as D (6 bases). Germline V gene sequence: CDR1 LNHDA, CDR2 SQIVND (reference sequence). V dropped 5 bases and J dropped 8 bases, with 13 bases sitting between them. This CDR3 is built from 13 residues. CDR3 nucleotide sequence: TGTGCCAGTAGTGGGACTCCGGGGGATGAGCAGTTCTTC. Translation: CASSGTPGDEQFF.

The chain uses TRBV7-9 and TRBJ2-6, with 8 bases lining up with TRBD1. Germline CDR1 SEHNR, CDR2 FQNEAQ (reference sequence). Trimming removed 4 bases from V and 4 bases from J; junction bases left unmatched: 3. The CDR3 is 15 residues long. DNA of the CDR3: TGTGCCAGCAGCTCGACAGGGGCCGGGGCCAACGTCCTGACTTTC. It specifies CASSSTGAGANVLTF.

The chain carries TRBV7-3 and TRBJ2-3; 7 nucleotides align to TRBD2. CDR3 length: 15 amino acids. Germline V gene data show CDR1 as SGHTA and CDR2 as FQGTGA. V lost 2 bases to trimming and J lost 4 bases; unmatched junction nucleotides: 6. The CDR3 DNA sequence: TGTGCCAGCAGCTTATTAGCGGGTATCGCAGATACGCAGTATTTT. As protein: CASSLLAGIADTQYF.

The chain carries TRBV29-1 and TRBJ1-2; 10 bases map to TRBD1. Losses at the gene ends were 7 bases for V and 4 bases for J; bases not matched to a gene: 6. Germline values: CDR1 SQVTM, CDR2 ANQGSEA. The CDR3 has 13 amino acids. This CDR3 reads CSALGTGVYGYTF. As DNA, the CDR3 is TGCAGCGCCCTCGGGACAGGGGTCTATGGCTACACCTTC.

The CDR3 region has the DNA TGCGCCAGCAGCCAAGTAGCTGTCCTCCGCTCCTACAATGAGCAGTTCTTC. Protein sequence: CASSQVAVLRSYNEQFF. The gene calls are TRBV4-1 and TRBJ2-1; no firm D call. Germline-derived CDR1 and CDR2 are MGHRA and YSYEKL. The V gene lost 1 base and the J gene lost 0 bases, with 13 bases spanning the gap. This CDR3 has 17 amino acids.

V is TRBV9 and J is TRBJ1-2, with unresolved D. V lost 4 bases to trimming and J lost 12 bases, with 13 bases between them. The CDR3 totals 11 residues. The germline CDR1 and CDR2 sequences are SGDLS and YYNGEE. The CDR3 bases are TGTGCCAGCAGCTCTCAGGCTTCACACACCTTC. Encoded protein: CASSSQASHTF. Full variable domain (rest looked up from reference TRBV9 and TRBJ1-2): DSGVTQTPKHLITATGQRVTLRCSPRSGDLSVYWYQQSLDQGLQFLIQYYNGEERAKGNILERFSAQQFPDLHSELNLSSLELGDSALYFCASSSQASHTFGSGTRLTVV.

The V call is TRBV7-9, the J call TRBJ2-7, with a weak D call TRBD2 (5 bases). Germline assignment: CDR1 SEHNR and CDR2 FQNEAQ (reference sequence). V was pared by 4 bases and J by 4 bases, with 20 bases between. There are 16 residues in the CDR3. The CDR3 nucleotides are TGTGCCAGCAGCTATAGGGCCGGGGTGAACATGTACGAGCAGTACTTC. It is translated as CASSYRAGVNMYEQYF. The whole variable domain, remainder taken from reference TRBV7-9 and TRBJ2-7, is DTGVSQNPRHKITKRGQNVTFRCDPISEHNRLYWYRQTLGQGPEFLTYFQNEAQLEKSRLLSDRFSAERPKGSFSTLEIQRTEQGDSAMYLCASSYRAGVNMYEQYFGPGTRLTVT.

This chain joins TRBV7-9 and TRBJ2-7; D ambiguous. Germline values: CDR1 SEHNR, CDR2 FQNEAQ (reference sequence). V lost 4 bases and J lost 5, with 18 bases in between. This CDR3 is built from 15 residues. The CDR3 sequence is CASSSDWVSPNEQYF. DNA for the CDR3: TGTGCCAGCAGCTCCGACTGGGTTTCCCCGAACGAGCAGTACTTC. The variable domain in full, with the rest retrieved from reference TRBV7-9 and TRBJ2-7, is DTGVSQNPRHKITKRGQNVTFRCDPISEHNRLYWYRQTLGQGPEFLTYFQNEAQLEKSRLLSDRFSAERPKGSFSTLEIQRTEQGDSAMYLCASSSDWVSPNEQYFGPGTRLTVT.

The V gene is TRBV9, the J gene TRBJ2-1, with 8 bases fitting TRBD1. Germline V CDR1 and CDR2: SGDLS, YYNGEE. The CDR3 is 15 residues long. V gave up 7 bases and J gave up 5 bases; unmatched junction bases: 11. CDR3 coding DNA: TGTGCCAGCGCCAAGTCGGGACAGGCTCACAATGAGCAGTTCTTC. It encodes CASAKSGQAHNEQFF. Combining the CDR3 with reference TRBV9 and TRBJ2-1 gives the whole variable domain DSGVTQTPKHLITATGQRVTLRCSPRSGDLSVYWYQQSLDQGLQFLIQYYNGEERAKGNILERFSAQQFPDLHSELNLSSLELGDSALYFCASAKSGQAHNEQFFGPGTRLTVL.